This passage covers 28 T cell receptor beta chains from one sample sequenced in a study of blood T cell repertoires in COVID-19. Sequencing used immunoSEQ multiplex PCR; TCRdb keeps in-frame clones, though not all of them. Counted here are 150,000 to 200,000 clones, around nine tenths occurring once; the ten biggest clones make up under 5%. The sample consisted of peripheral blood. The receptors come from a human donor in a cohort sampled during active COVID-19.

V gene TRBV5-5 combines with J gene TRBJ2-7, with TRBD1 as a possible D gene (7 bases). This CDR3 has 13 residues. Trimming cost V 6 bases and J 3 bases, with 13 bases left between them. Germline V CDR1 and CDR2: SGHKS, YYEKEE (reference sequence). The CDR3 sequence: CASTRGDSYEQYF. CDR3 DNA: TGTGCCAGCACCCGCGGGGACAGCTACGAGCAGTACTTC.

The chain carries TRBV27 and TRBJ1-1; 7 nucleotides agree with TRBD1. V was clipped by 3 bases and J by 0 bases; unmatched bases: 4. The germline V gene has CDR1 MNHEY and CDR2 SMNVEV (reference sequence). CDR3 length: 15 residues. The CDR3, as DNA: TGTGCCAGCAGTTTGAAGGGACAGATGAACACTGAAGCTTTCTTT. This sequence encodes CASSLKGQMNTEAFF.

For the CDR3, the DNA is TGTGCCAGCTCACCTCCCAACAGGGGGTATACCGGGGAGCTGTTTTTT. This gives the protein CASSPPNRGYTGELFF. V is TRBV18 and J is TRBJ2-2; 8 bases are shared with TRBD1. The V gene's germline CDR1 is KGHSH and CDR2 LQKENI. Unmatched junction bases numbered 8, after V lost 3 bases and J lost 5 bases. The CDR3 totals 16 residues.

The chain uses TRBV6-1 and TRBJ2-5; D is unclear. CDR3 length: 15 residues. Trimming stripped 0 bases from V and 5 bases from J, with 13 bases between. From germline, CDR1 is MNHNS and CDR2 SASEGT. CDR3 sequence reads: CASSEAVRRAETQYF. CDR3 coding DNA: TGTGCCAGCAGTGAAGCGGTGAGGCGTGCGGAGACCCAGTACTTC.

The V call is TRBV10-3, the J call TRBJ2-5; 10 positions agree with TRBD1. V lost 8 bases to trimming and J lost 2 bases; unmatched junction nucleotides: 5. The CDR3 has 14 amino acids. Germline CDR1 reads ENHRY; CDR2 reads SYGVKD. The CDR3 loop is CAIARDRGQETQYF. CDR3 DNA sequence: TGTGCCATCGCCCGGGACAGGGGACAAGAGACCCAGTACTTC.

CDR3 loop: CASSLGTVYTEAFF. The CDR3, as DNA: TGCGCCAGCAGCTTGGGGACAGTCTACACTGAAGCTTTCTTT. This chain joins TRBV5-1 and TRBJ1-1; TRBD1 might be the D (6 bases). Germline V gives CDR1 SGHRS, CDR2 YFSETQ. V was cut by 0 bases and J by 3 bases, with 9 bases left in between. The CDR3 has 14 residues.

Here the CDR3 DNA reads TGTGCCAGTAGTATCAGGGCGCCGAACACTGAAGCTTTCTTT. It is translated as CASSIRAPNTEAFF. The chain joins TRBV19 to TRBJ1-1; possibly TRBD1 for D (5 bases). Germline CDR1 and CDR2: LNHDA and SQIVND (reference sequence). CDR3 length equals 14 residues. Trimming shortened V by 3 bases and J by 1 base, and 9 bases separated the two germline ends.

This clone appeared a single time. V is TRBV28 and J is TRBJ1-2; perhaps TRBD1 as D (6 bases). The V gene's germline CDR1 is MDHEN and CDR2 SYDVKM. The CDR3 has 11 amino acids. Trimming left V 8 bases short and J 2 bases short, with 6 bases between. The CDR3 loop is CASQGNYGYTF. In DNA, the CDR3 is TGTGCCAGCCAGGGGAACTATGGCTACACCTTC.

This chain joins TRBV5-5 and TRBJ1-6, with TRBD1 matching over 8 bases. This CDR3 spans 17 amino acids. V lost 2 bases, J lost 8 bases, and 12 bases stayed unmatched. Germline V gene data show CDR1 as SGHKS and CDR2 as YYEKEE (reference sequence). The CDR3 reads CASSFARTGQGYSPLHF. Written as DNA, the CDR3 is TGTGCCAGCAGCTTTGCGCGTACCGGACAGGGTTATTCACCCCTCCACTTT. The full variable domain, with the rest looked up from reference TRBV5-5 and TRBJ1-6, is DAGVTQSPTHLIKTRGQQVTLRCSPISGHKSVSWYQQVLGQGPQFIFQYYEKEERGRGNFPDRFSARQFPNYSSELNVNALLLGDSALYLCASSFARTGQGYSPLHFGNGTRLTVT.

V usage is TRBV3-1 (or the pseudogene TRBV3-2) and J usage is TRBJ1-1, with 7 nucleotides matching TRBD1. The length of the CDR3 is 15 residues. Trimming cost V 3 bases and J 6 bases; bases outside gene matches: 10. Germline-derived CDR1 and CDR2 are LGHDT and YNNKEL (reference sequence). CDR3 sequence (DNA): TGTGCCAGCAGCCACATATCGGACAGGCTGCCTGAAGCTTTCTTT. This codes for CASSHISDRLPEAFF.

The rearrangement links TRBV12-3 or TRBV12-4 to TRBJ2-3; D possibly corresponds to TRBD2 (5 bases). This CDR3 spans 13 amino acids. V was clipped by 7 bases and J by 4 bases, with 12 bases between them. CDR3: CASNGGRADTQYF. The CDR3 DNA sequence: TGTGCCAGCAATGGAGGAAGGGCAGATACGCAGTATTTT.

V is TRBV7-2 and J is TRBJ2-1; possible D gene TRBD2, 6 bases. CDR3 length equals 12 residues. V was cut by 6 bases and J by 5 bases, with 8 bases left in between. Germline V gives CDR1 SGHTA, CDR2 FQGNSA. The CDR3 loop reads CASRPSDNEQFF. The CDR3 DNA is TGTGCCAGCAGACCTAGCGACAATGAGCAGTTCTTC.

V is TRBV30 and J is TRBJ1-6, with 9 bases that match TRBD1. The junction had 17 bases not matched to a gene; V was cut back by 1 base and J by 10 bases. Per germline, CDR1 GTSNPN and CDR2 SVGIG (reference sequence). The CDR3 has 18 residues. CDR3 bases: TGTGCCTGGAGTGCACCGGGACAGGGAGGTTTCCGTCGCTCACCCCTCCACTTT. It translates to CAWSAPGQGGFRRSPLHF.

Comment on this clone: One end of the junction varies from germline; a read error may be responsible. The CDR3 here is CASSLSPSGGASVGTDTQYF. CDR3 nucleotides: TGTGCTAGCAGCTTATCCCCAAGCGGGGGGGCCTCGGTTGGCACAGATACGCAGTATTTT. The chain combines TRBV7-7 with TRBJ2-3, with TRBD2 matching 10 bases. This CDR3 comprises 20 residues. Germline V gene sequence: CDR1 SSHAT, CDR2 FNYEAQ (reference sequence).

This clone was observed a handful of times. This chain connects TRBV3-1 (or the pseudogene TRBV3-2) to TRBJ1-2; 8 bases map to TRBD1. The CDR3 contains 16 residues. The germline CDR1 and CDR2 sequences are LGHDT and YNNKEL (reference sequence). Unmatched junction bases numbered 7, after V lost 0 bases and J lost 4 bases. The CDR3 nucleotides read TGTGCCAGCAGCCAAGATCAGCAGGGGGCCGTCTATGGCTACACCTTC. Translated, it gives CASSQDQQGAVYGYTF.

The rearrangement uses TRBV5-1 and TRBJ2-7; 8 bases line up with TRBD1. This CDR3 has 16 amino acids. J gave up 5 bases and V 5 bases, and 15 bases lay outside the gene matches. From germline, CDR1 is SGHRS and CDR2 YFSETQ. CDR3 nucleotides: TGCGCCAGCAGTCTAATACCCCCGACAGGGGTGGACGAGCAGTACTTC. This codes for CASSLIPPTGVDEQYF.

V and J are TRBV5-5 and TRBJ1-5; D is uncertain. CDR3 length: 13 amino acids. V gave up 3 bases and J gave up 2 bases, with 6 bases separating them. Germline CDR1 is SGHKS and CDR2 is YYEKEE (reference sequence). The CDR3 loop is CASSSLGNQPQHF. In nucleotides, the CDR3 is TGTGCCAGCAGCTCCCTCGGCAATCAGCCCCAGCATTTT.

The chain joins TRBV21-1 to TRBJ2-2; the D call in the table, TRBD2, was not verified against the DNA. TRBV21-1 is annotated as a pseudogene. The CDR3 loop spans 19 amino acids. The CDR3 loop is CASSKEARLAERSTGELFF. CDR3 nucleotide sequence: TGTGCCAGCAGCAAAGAGGCGAGACTAGCCGAGAGGAGCACCGGGGAGCTGTTTTTT.

The genes are TRBV19 and TRBJ1-2; maybe TRBD1 (5 bases). Germline CDR1 is LNHDA and CDR2 is SQIVND (reference sequence). The V end lost 3 bases, the J end lost 2 bases, and 19 bases lay between the germline ends. The CDR3 has 17 amino acids. The CDR3 DNA follows: TGTGCCAGTAGTATGGGCACAGGAAATAAAGCGAACTATGGCTACACCTTC. Its protein product is CASSMGTGNKANYGYTF.

This clone has a handful of counts. At the DNA level, this CDR3 is encoded by other sequences in the same sample as well. The J gene is TRBJ2-7, the V gene TRBV7-9; 7 bases map to TRBD2. CDR3 size: 12 residues. V shed 7 bases and J 4 bases; nucleotides not matched to a gene: 4. The V gene's germline CDR1 is SEHNR and CDR2 FQNEAQ (reference sequence). The CDR3 DNA reads as TGTGCCAGCAATGGCGGGAGTTACGAGCAGTACTTC. It codes for CASNGGSYEQYF.

The rearrangement joins TRBV7-2 to TRBJ1-1; perhaps TRBD1 as D (6 bases). The germline V gene has CDR1 SGHTA and CDR2 FQGNSA. Deletions cut 0 bases from V and 0 bases from J, with 11 bases between. The CDR3 length is 16 residues. CDR3 nucleotide sequence: TGTGCCAGCAGCTTAGCCCGACAGGTCTTGAACACTGAAGCTTTCTTT. Translating gives CASSLARQVLNTEAFF.

The chain couples TRBV2 to TRBJ1-3; D is uncertain. The CDR3 runs to 15 residues. The V and J ends lost 7 bases and 0 bases respectively, with 13 bases between them. Germline CDR1 is SNHLY and CDR2 is FYNNEI. The chain's CDR3 is CASTGPDLSGNTIYF. The CDR3 DNA reads TGTGCCAGCACTGGGCCGGATCTCTCTGGAAACACCATATATTTT.

The CDR3 loop reads CASSLGTSGTYEQYF. CDR3 bases: TGTGCCAGCAGCCTCGGGACTAGCGGCACCTACGAGCAGTACTTC. This sequence joins TRBV7-6 and TRBJ2-7; 11 bases line up with TRBD2. V lost 5 bases to trimming and J lost 2 bases; unmatched junction nucleotides: 5. The length of the CDR3 is 15 residues. Germline-derived CDR1 and CDR2 are SGHVS and FNYEAQ. The entire variable domain, with the rest obtained from reference TRBV7-6 and TRBJ2-7, is as follows: GAGVSQSPRYKVTKRGQDVALRCDPISGHVSLYWYRQALGQGPEFLTYFNYEAQQDKSGLPNDRFSAERPEGSISTLTIQRTEQRDSAMYRCASSLGTSGTYEQYFGPGTRLTVT.

The chain carries TRBV18 and TRBJ1-1; 8 positions match TRBD1. The V segment lost 3 bases and the J segment 1 base; nucleotides outside the gene matches: 7. CDR3 length equals 16 residues. CDR1 is KGHSH, CDR2 LQKENI, per germline. The CDR3 DNA sequence: TGTGCCAGCTCACCTAGGACAGGGAACTCGAACACTGAAGCTTTCTTT. Its protein is CASSPRTGNSNTEAFF.

The chain employs TRBV3-1 (or the pseudogene TRBV3-2) and TRBJ2-7; tentatively, D is TRBD2 (5 bases). This CDR3 spans 17 amino acids. Germline V CDR1 and CDR2: LGHDT, YNNKEL (reference sequence). Trimming removed 4 bases at V and 2 bases at J, with 21 bases between. The CDR3 here is CASSPHIVSGMAYEQYF. CDR3 in DNA: TGTGCCAGCAGCCCCCACATCGTATCCGGGATGGCCTACGAGCAGTACTTC.

The V and J genes are TRBV6-2 or TRBV6-3 and TRBJ2-1; TRBD1 agrees at 7 bases. The CDR3 sequence is 16 residues long. From germline, CDR1 is MNHEY and CDR2 SVGEGT. Trimming removed 6 bases from V and 7 bases from J; junction bases left unmatched: 15. CDR3 residues: CASSSSGTANLNEQFF. CDR3 in DNA: TGTGCCAGCAGCTCGTCCGGGACAGCGAACTTAAATGAGCAGTTCTTC.

The chain links TRBV6-2 or TRBV6-3 to TRBJ2-1; a weak D match, TRBD2 (7 bases). V shed 7 bases and J shed 10 bases, with 14 bases lying between them. The CDR3 is 12 amino acids. CDR1 is MNHEY and CDR2 is SVGEGT in the germline V gene. This chain's CDR3 is CASTPGGTEQFF. The CDR3 DNA reads TGTGCCAGCACCCCCGGGGGGACAGAGCAGTTCTTC.

This clone has just one count. This chain uses TRBV15 with TRBJ2-2; TRBD1 agrees at 9 bases. The germline gives CDR1 LNHNV, CDR2 YYDKDF (reference sequence). The CDR3 runs to 15 residues. Losses at the gene ends were 1 base for V and 7 bases for J; bases not matched to a gene: 4. This CDR3 is CATSRGQGVVGELFF. CDR3 sequence (DNA): TGTGCCACCAGCAGAGGACAGGGGGTGGTCGGGGAGCTGTTTTTT.